These 8 T cell receptor beta chains originate from one sample sequenced in a study of blood T cells in healthy people across ages. A J-beta primer mix and a sample-barcoded 5' primer were used in a second PCR of roughly 6 to 12 cycles. TCRdb re-called the 5' RACE reads through MiXCR, storing one row per CDR3 protein. The sample contains 450,000 to 650,000 distinct CDR3 sequences, more than 20% of which appear only once. These sequences were also reported in another study, on T cells of mothers and their children.

What was sequenced was blood. All receptors come from a boy under 18 in good health.

This clonotype was recorded a few times. The junction differs from germline at one of its ends, possibly a read error. The chain uses TRBV5-6 and TRBJ2-7, with TRBD1 matching 7 bases. Looked up from germline, CDR1 is SGHDT and CDR2 is YYEEEE. This CDR3 is built from 16 residues. The CDR3 is CASSDSRDRILYGQYF. CDR3 nucleotides: TGTGCCAGCAGCGACAGTCGGGACAGAATACTTTACGGGCAGTACTTC.

In nucleotides, the CDR3 is TGCAGTGCCACTCATAACATCAGGGGCAATTATTCACCCCTCCACTTT. Protein: CSATHNIRGNYSPLHF. This chain links TRBV20-1 with TRBJ1-6; possible D gene TRBD1, 6 bases. V was cut by 6 bases and J by 8 bases, with 23 bases left in between. Germline V gene lookup returns CDR1 DFQATT and CDR2 SNEGSKA (reference sequence). CDR3 size: 16 residues.

This clonotype came up a few times. The V gene is TRBV4-1, the J gene TRBJ2-5; D might be TRBD2 (6 bases). The J call may be incorrect, as the DNA end agrees better with TRBJ2-7. Germline lookup yields CDR1 MGHRA and CDR2 YSYEKL. The CDR3 covers 14 residues. CDR3 residues: CASSQVTGDYEQYF. The CDR3 DNA reads TGCGCCAGCAGCCAAGTTACGGGAGACTACGAGCAGTACTTC.

This clonotype came up a few times. The chain couples TRBV20-1 to TRBJ1-4; possible D gene TRBD1, 5 bases. The CDR3 contains 14 residues. CDR1 and CDR2 from the germline V gene are DFQATT and SNEGSKA (reference sequence). Trimming removed 3 bases from V and 8 bases from J, with 16 bases in between. Written as DNA, the CDR3 is TGCAGTGCTAGGAGGGACGTACGAGGGGAAAAACTGTTTTTT. It encodes CSARRDVRGEKLFF.

Only a few counts were recorded for this clonotype. V and J are TRBV12-3 or TRBV12-4 and TRBJ2-5; D is uncertain. V dropped 6 bases and J dropped 1 base, with 12 bases sitting between them. The CDR3 sequence is 14 residues long. CDR3 loop: CASSSQILQETQYF. CDR3 nucleotide sequence: TGTGCCAGCAGCTCACAGATCCTCCAAGAGACCCAGTACTTC.

This clonotype was counted a single time. This chain joins TRBV19 and TRBJ1-2; no clear D gene. The CDR3 is 12 amino acids. Trimming shortened V by 3 bases and J by 6 bases, and 8 bases separated the two germline ends. The germline CDR1 and CDR2 sequences are LNHDA and SQIVND (reference sequence). CDR3 loop: CASSIGPHGYTF. For the CDR3, the DNA is TGTGCCAGTAGTATTGGTCCGCATGGCTACACCTTC.

This chain links TRBV10-3 with TRBJ2-1, with D tentatively TRBD2 (5 bases). This CDR3 is 13 amino acids long. The V end was cut by 7 bases, the J end by 2 bases, with 9 bases between. The germline V gene has CDR1 ENHRY and CDR2 SYGVKD. The CDR3 DNA reads as TGTGCCATCAATCCTAGCCCCTACAATGAGCAGTTCTTC. Translating it yields CAINPSPYNEQFF.

The chain couples TRBV12-3 or TRBV12-4 to TRBJ2-4; D is unclear. The germline V and J ends were trimmed by 8 bases and 0 bases, with 11 bases remaining between them. The CDR3 is 14 amino acids. The CDR3 region has the DNA TGTGCCAGCGCTCACACTGGAGCCAAAAACATTCAGTACTTC. Translating gives CASAHTGAKNIQYF.